This T cell receptor beta chain was found in a study of T cell responses to AZD1222 COVID-19 vaccine (dated by TCRdb to 2020 to 2022). Study-wide context: AZD1222 recipients given second doses at about 4 weeks or at about 12 weeks were pooled, since spike-specific TCR depth and breadth were not found to differ between the two schedules. TCR sequencing was performed for roughly 240 trial participants, of whom roughly 200 were given two doses of AZD1222 and around 25 were given two doses of MenACWY control vaccine. Enrollment into the trials was organized by age into subgroups of 18-55, 56-69 and 70-plus years, and those subgroups contained about 160, 30 and 59 TCR-sequenced participants, respectively. Results the study describes overall, beyond this receptor: Conclusions about previously exposed vaccinees are limited because only five to seven AZD1222 recipients were SARS-CoV-2 seropositive at baseline. A significant rise in spike-specific TCR breadth and depth was observed after two AZD1222 doses relative to day 0 and relative to MenACWY recipients. Because no day 14 peak-response samples were available, the repertoires could be characterized only after the peak T cell response. In the small 56-69-year group, the increase in depth fell short of significance, most likely because of low power. Reportedly, almost half of the unique spike-specific TCRs recognized epitopes lying outside the regions that are mutated in the B.1.351 and B.1.1.7 variants. Most participants were white British and females outnumbered males, and the authors suggested that clonal diversity may have been underestimated. The vaccine-associated CD4 TCRs covered the entire spike protein, and the dominant responses fell in regions 160-218 and 743-854.

The time point label, as the study defines it: baseline before first vaccination. Samples from vaccinated people were obtained from the UK trials COV001 and COV002, which included a single-blind randomized controlled phase 2/3 trial of AZD1222 (ChAdOx1 nCoV-19) in healthy adults. Trial participant PBMC samples were collected at day 0 and day 28 after the second dose for TCRbeta chain sequencing. The CDR3 regions of human TCRbeta chains were subjected to immunosequencing. As for the authors' bioinformatics: Repertoire TCRs were checked for matches against a reference library of SARS-CoV-2-specific TCRs that had been generated using the MIRA antigen-specificity platform. Breadth was defined as the fraction of unique TCRs that were SARS-CoV-2-associated, and depth was defined as the fraction of total T cells that were SARS-CoV-2-associated. Using the MIRA data, each spike-specific TCR was assigned both to the spike region to which the TCR was reactive and to a CD4 or CD8 class. Log10-transformed breadth and depth values were compared by one-way ANOVA with Sidak's multiple comparisons tests. TCRdb carries this immuneACCESS record with in-frame sequences only. Its versions omit some clonotypes, under half of them owing to an unresolved V gene in the studies checked, with the rest unexplained. V and J calls and clone size are those listed in that table; D and trimming were worked out from the DNA. This sample lists about 150,000 clones; roughly 90% were detected once. The ten top clones hold approximately 17% of the sample.

Concerning this clone itself: Its antigen specificity is not known. No qualities accompany the bases; no much larger clone lies one base away.

This sample comprised peripheral blood, obtained on day 0 of AZD1222 vaccination. This receptor was taken from an adult in good health.

The DNA is as follows: TGCAGCGTTGTGGGACAGGGGGCGTGGGGCTACACCTTC. Translated, this gives CSVVGQGAWGYTF. In this chain, TRBV29-1 is recombined with TRBJ1-2; the central 12 bases match TRBD1. The CDR3 goes from the cysteine to the phenylalanine over 13 residues. Only the CDR3 DNA stays, 39 bases, in frame from base 1. Reading the germline V gene gives CDR1 SQVTM and CDR2 ANQGSEA. The germline V and J ends show losses of 4 bases and 8 bases respectively, and no gene match explains 5 bases of the junction.